These 11 T cell receptor beta chains originate from one sample sequenced in a study of blood T cell repertoires in COVID-19. Method: immunoSEQ multiplex PCR; TCRdb's copy keeps in-frame clones and lacks some. Of tens of thousands of clones in the sample, 55% to 75% were seen once. Sequencing was done on a sample of peripheral blood. These receptors were obtained from a woman aged 70-85 years with COVID-19, enrolled during active disease.

The V and J genes are TRBV25-1 and TRBJ2-5, with 12 positions matching TRBD2. The CDR3 extends over 17 amino acids. Germline values: CDR1 MGHDK, CDR2 SYGVNS. After removal of 1 base from V and 4 bases from J, the junction contained 7 bases not matched to a gene. This CDR3 is CASSEWRLAGGRETQYF. The CDR3 DNA reads as TGTGCCAGCAGTGAATGGCGCCTAGCGGGAGGGAGAGAGACCCAGTACTTC.

J is TRBJ1-2 and V is TRBV5-1; D remains unclear. Germline values: CDR1 SGHRS, CDR2 YFSETQ. Trimming stripped 1 base from V and 2 bases from J, with 9 bases between. The CDR3 loop spans 14 amino acids. The CDR3 sequence: CASSLSGQNYGYTF. In nucleotides, the CDR3 is TGCGCCAGCAGCTTGTCGGGTCAGAACTATGGCTACACCTTC.

This clone turned up a few times. The chain employs TRBV15 and TRBJ1-5; 9 nucleotides match TRBD1. V lost 4 bases and J lost 6; bases outside the gene matches: 7. The CDR3 totals 15 residues. Germline assignment: CDR1 LNHNV and CDR2 YYDKDF (reference sequence). The CDR3 coding sequence is TGTGCCACCAGCATCGGGACAGGGCGAGGTCAGCCCCAGCATTTT. This translates into CATSIGTGRGQPQHF.

The sample holds a few counts of this clone. The rearrangement uses TRBV10-1 and TRBJ2-7; the match to TRBD1 covers 7 bases. The germline V gene has CDR1 WNHNN and CDR2 SYGVQD (reference sequence). The CDR3 is made up of 15 amino acids. Trimming cost V 7 bases and J 3 bases; bases outside gene matches: 12. The CDR3 protein is CASTVRTGPNYEQYF. CDR3 DNA: TGCGCCAGCACGGTGCGGACAGGTCCGAACTACGAGCAGTACTTC.

This clone was seen a few times. This chain joins TRBV3-1 (or the pseudogene TRBV3-2) and TRBJ2-1, with no clear D. CDR1 and CDR2 from the germline V gene are LGHDT and YNNKEL (reference sequence). V was cut by 1 base and J by 7 bases, with 5 bases left in between. The CDR3 is 12 amino acids. CDR3 in amino acids: CASSQVSNEQFF. CDR3 in DNA: TGTGCCAGCAGCCAAGTTTCGAATGAGCAGTTCTTC.

In DNA, the CDR3 is TGTGCCAGCAGTTACGGGGACAGGCGCTACAATCAGCCCCAGCATTTT. The encoded protein is CASSYGDRRYNQPQHF. The genes are TRBV6-2 or TRBV6-3 and TRBJ1-5; 8 bases line up with TRBD1. This CDR3 comprises 16 residues. The junction had 6 bases not matched to a gene; V was cut back by 2 bases and J by 3 bases. CDR1 and CDR2 from the germline V gene are MNHEY and SVGEGT.

V is TRBV7-8 and J is TRBJ2-3; D perhaps matches TRBD1 (5 bases). The V end lost 6 bases, the J end lost 6 bases, and 22 bases lay between the germline ends. The CDR3 spans 16 residues. Germline V CDR1 and CDR2: SGHVS, FQNEAQ. The chain's CDR3 is CASRTSIKHKGDTQYF. The CDR3 DNA reads TGTGCCAGCAGAACCTCCATAAAGCATAAGGGGGATACGCAGTATTTT.

CDR3 bases: TGTGCCAGCAGCCTAGTCAGATTCTCTGGAAACACCATATATTTT. Translated, it gives CASSLVRFSGNTIYF. This rearrangement joins TRBV5-6 to TRBJ1-3; D call uncertain. This CDR3 has 15 amino acids. Deletions cut 4 bases from V and 0 bases from J, with 11 bases between. From germline, CDR1 is SGHDT and CDR2 YYEEEE.

This chain uses TRBV7-3 with TRBJ2-5; perhaps TRBD1 as D (6 bases). The CDR3 has 13 residues. CDR1 and CDR2 (germline): SGHTA, FQGTGA. Trimming shortened V by 5 bases and J by 7 bases, and 14 bases separated the two germline ends. For the CDR3, the DNA is TGTGCCAGCAGCCAGGACCCCAGGGGGACCCAGTACTTC. Its protein product is CASSQDPRGTQYF.

CDR3 nucleotide sequence: TGTGCCACCTCCGGGGGTTACTCTGGGGCCAACGTCCTGACTTTC. Protein product: CATSGGYSGANVLTF. This chain connects TRBV2 to TRBJ2-6; the D gene is possibly TRBD2 (6 bases). Germline CDR1 is SNHLY and CDR2 is FYNNEI. Trimming cost V 10 bases and J 0 bases, with 13 bases left between them. This CDR3 has 15 residues.

V and J are TRBV27 and TRBJ1-2; 7 bases agree with TRBD1. Unmatched junction bases numbered 3, after V lost 3 bases and J lost 2 bases. Germline V gene data show CDR1 as MNHEY and CDR2 as SMNVEV (reference sequence). The CDR3 runs to 14 residues. The CDR3 sequence is CASSLGTANYGYTF. The CDR3 bases are TGTGCCAGCAGTTTGGGGACAGCAAACTATGGCTACACCTTC.